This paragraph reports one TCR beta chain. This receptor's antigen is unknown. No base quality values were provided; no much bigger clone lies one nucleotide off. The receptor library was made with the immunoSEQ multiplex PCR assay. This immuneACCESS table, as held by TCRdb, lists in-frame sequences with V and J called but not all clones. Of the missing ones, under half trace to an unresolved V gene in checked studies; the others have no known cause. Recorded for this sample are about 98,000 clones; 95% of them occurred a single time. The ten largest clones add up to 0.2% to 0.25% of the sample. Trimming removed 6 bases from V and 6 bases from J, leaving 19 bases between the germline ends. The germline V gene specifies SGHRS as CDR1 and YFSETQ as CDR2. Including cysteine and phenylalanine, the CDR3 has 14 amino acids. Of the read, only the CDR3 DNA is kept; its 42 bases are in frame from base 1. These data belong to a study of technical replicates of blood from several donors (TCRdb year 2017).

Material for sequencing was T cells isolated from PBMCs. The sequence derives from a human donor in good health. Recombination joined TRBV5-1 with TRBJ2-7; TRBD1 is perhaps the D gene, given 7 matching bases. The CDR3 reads CASKPGTAGGEQYF. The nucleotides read TGCGCCAGCAAACCCGGGACAGCCGGGGGCGAGCAGTACTTC.